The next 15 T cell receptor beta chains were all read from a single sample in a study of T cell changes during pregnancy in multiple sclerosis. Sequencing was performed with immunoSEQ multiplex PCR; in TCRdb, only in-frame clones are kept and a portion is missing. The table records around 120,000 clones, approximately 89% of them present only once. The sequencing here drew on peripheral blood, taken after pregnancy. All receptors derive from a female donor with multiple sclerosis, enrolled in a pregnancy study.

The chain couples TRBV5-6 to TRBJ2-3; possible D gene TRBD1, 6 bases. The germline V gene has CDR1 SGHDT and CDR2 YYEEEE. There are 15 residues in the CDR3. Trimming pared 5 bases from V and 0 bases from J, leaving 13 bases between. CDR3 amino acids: CASSHRVPSTDTQYF. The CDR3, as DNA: TGTGCCAGCAGTCACAGGGTGCCTAGCACAGATACGCAGTATTTT.

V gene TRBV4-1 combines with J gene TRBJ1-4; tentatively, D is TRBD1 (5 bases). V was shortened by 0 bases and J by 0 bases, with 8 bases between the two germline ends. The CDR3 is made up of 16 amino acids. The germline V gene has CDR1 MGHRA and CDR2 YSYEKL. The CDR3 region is CASSQETAATNEKLFF. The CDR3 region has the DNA TGCGCCAGCAGCCAAGAGACAGCTGCAACTAATGAAAAACTGTTTTTT.

CDR3 protein: CASSRSTGGHYGYTF. DNA of the CDR3: TGTGCCAGTAGTCGGTCGACGGGGGGACACTATGGCTACACCTTC. The genes are TRBV19 and TRBJ1-2, with D perhaps TRBD1 (5 bases). This CDR3 is 15 amino acids long. Trimming shortened V by 5 bases and J by 3 bases, and 16 bases separated the two germline ends. Germline V gives CDR1 LNHDA, CDR2 SQIVND (reference sequence).

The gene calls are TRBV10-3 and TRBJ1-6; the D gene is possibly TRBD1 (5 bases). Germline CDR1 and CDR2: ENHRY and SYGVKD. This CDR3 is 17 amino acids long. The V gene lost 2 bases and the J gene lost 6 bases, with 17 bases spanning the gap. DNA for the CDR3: TGTGCCATCAGTGAGGGGGGGGGACCCGTGGTTAATTCACCCCTCCACTTT. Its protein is CAISEGGGPVVNSPLHF.

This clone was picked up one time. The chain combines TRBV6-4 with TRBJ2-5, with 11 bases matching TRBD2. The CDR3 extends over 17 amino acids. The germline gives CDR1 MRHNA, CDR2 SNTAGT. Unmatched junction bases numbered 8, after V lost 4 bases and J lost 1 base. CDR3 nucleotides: TGTGCCAGCAGTGGGGCTAGCGGGGGGCCCTTCCAAGAGACCCAGTACTTC. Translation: CASSGASGGPFQETQYF.

This CDR3 is CASSELAGRTGELFF. The CDR3 nucleotides read TGTGCCAGCAGTGAATTGGCAGGTCGGACCGGGGAGCTGTTTTTT. The rearrangement links TRBV6-1 to TRBJ2-2; D is uncertain. CDR1 and CDR2 (germline): MNHNS, SASEGT. V lost 2 bases and J 5 bases, leaving 12 bases between the germline ends. CDR3 length equals 15 residues.

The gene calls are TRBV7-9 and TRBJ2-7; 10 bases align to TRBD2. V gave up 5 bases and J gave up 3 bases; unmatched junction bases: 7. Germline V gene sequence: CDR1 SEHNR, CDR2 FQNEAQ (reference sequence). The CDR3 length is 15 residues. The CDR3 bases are TGTGCCAGCAGCAGACCTAGCGGGGGCGGCTACGAGCAGTACTTC. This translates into CASSRPSGGGYEQYF.

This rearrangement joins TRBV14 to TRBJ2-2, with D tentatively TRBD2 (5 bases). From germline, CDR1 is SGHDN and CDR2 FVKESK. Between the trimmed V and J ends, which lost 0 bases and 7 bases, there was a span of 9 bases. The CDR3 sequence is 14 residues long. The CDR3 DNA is TGTGCCAGCAGCCAAGATTGGGCGGGCGGGGAGCTGTTTTTT. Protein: CASSQDWAGGELFF.

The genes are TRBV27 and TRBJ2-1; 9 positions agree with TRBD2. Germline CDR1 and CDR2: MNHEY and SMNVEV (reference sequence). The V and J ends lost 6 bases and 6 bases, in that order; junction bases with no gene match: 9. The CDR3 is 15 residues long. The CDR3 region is CASRTLAGWGNEQFF. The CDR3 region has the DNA TGTGCCAGCAGGACTCTAGCGGGGTGGGGCAATGAGCAGTTCTTC.

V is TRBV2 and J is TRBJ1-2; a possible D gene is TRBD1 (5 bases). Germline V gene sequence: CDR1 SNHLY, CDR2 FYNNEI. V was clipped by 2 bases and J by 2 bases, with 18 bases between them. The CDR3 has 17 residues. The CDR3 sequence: CASSEWGSVDPNYGYTF. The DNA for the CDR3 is TGTGCCAGCAGTGAATGGGGCAGTGTCGACCCCAACTATGGCTACACCTTC.

The CDR3 here is CASSHHTGTEAFF. CDR3 sequence (DNA): TGTGCCAGCAGTCATCATACAGGGACTGAAGCTTTCTTT. The V gene is TRBV27, the J gene TRBJ1-1; possibly TRBD1 for D (6 bases). Germline CDR1 and CDR2: MNHEY and SMNVEV (reference sequence). Trimming took off 5 bases at V and 5 bases at J, with 12 bases between the two ends. There are 13 residues in the CDR3.

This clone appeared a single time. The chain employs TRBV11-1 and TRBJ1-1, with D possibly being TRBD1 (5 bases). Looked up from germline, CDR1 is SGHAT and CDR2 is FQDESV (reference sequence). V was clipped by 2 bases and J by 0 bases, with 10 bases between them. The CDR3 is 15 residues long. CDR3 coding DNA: TGTGCCAGCAGCTTAAAACGGGGGATGAACACTGAAGCTTTCTTT. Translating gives CASSLKRGMNTEAFF.

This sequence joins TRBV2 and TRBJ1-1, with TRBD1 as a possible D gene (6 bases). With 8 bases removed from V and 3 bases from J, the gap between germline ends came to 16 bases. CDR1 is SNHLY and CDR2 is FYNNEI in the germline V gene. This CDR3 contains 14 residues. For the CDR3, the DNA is TGTGCCAGCCGTACAGGGAAGAGGGACACTGAAGCTTTCTTT. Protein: CASRTGKRDTEAFF.

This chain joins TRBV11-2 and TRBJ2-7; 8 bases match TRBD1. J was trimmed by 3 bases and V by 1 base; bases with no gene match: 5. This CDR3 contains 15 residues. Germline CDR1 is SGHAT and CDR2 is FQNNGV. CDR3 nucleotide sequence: TGTGCCAGCAGCTTAGGGGACAGGTCTAACTACGAGCAGTACTTC. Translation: CASSLGDRSNYEQYF.

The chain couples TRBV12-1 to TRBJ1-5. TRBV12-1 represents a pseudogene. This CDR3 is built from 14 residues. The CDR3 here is CASSSRRVGQPQHF. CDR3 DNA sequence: TGTGCCAGCAGCTCCCGTCGGGTGGGTCAGCCCCAGCATTTT.